The 4 T cell receptor beta chains reported below all come from one sample, sequenced in a study of blood T cell repertoires in COVID-19. Libraries were prepared by immunoSEQ multiplex PCR; TCRdb keeps only in-frame clonotypes and omits some of them. The sample carries some 260,000 clones, 84% recorded once. The source material was PBMCs or T cells enriched from blood (not recorded which). These receptors came from a young man with acute COVID-19.

The chain uses TRBV11-2 and TRBJ1-5; possibly TRBD1 for D (5 bases). Germline V lookup: CDR1 SGHAT, CDR2 FQNNGV. The CDR3 is 15 amino acids. The V gene lost 1 base and the J gene lost 7 bases, with 14 bases spanning the gap. The CDR3 nucleotides read TGTGCCAGCAGCTTAGGAGGTGGGGGGTACCAGCCCCAGCATTTT. Translation gives CASSLGGGGYQPQHF.

V is TRBV11-3 and J is TRBJ2-2; D is uncertain. The CDR3 is 15 residues long. The V gene lost 4 bases and the J gene lost 2 bases, with 11 bases spanning the gap. In germline, CDR1 is SGHNT, CDR2 YENEEA. The CDR3 protein is CASSYSTLNTGELFF. In DNA, the CDR3 is TGTGCCAGCAGCTACTCAACCTTAAACACCGGGGAGCTGTTTTTT.

The CDR3: CASSLPGRNEQFF. The CDR3 nucleotides are TGTGCCAGCAGTTTACCGGGGAGAAATGAGCAGTTCTTC. V usage is TRBV12-3 or TRBV12-4 and J usage is TRBJ2-1; TRBD2 might be the D (5 bases). The V and J ends lost 2 bases and 7 bases respectively, with 9 bases between them. The CDR3 has 13 residues.

The chain links TRBV20-1 to TRBJ1-2; D gene unclear. The V gene's germline CDR1 is DFQATT and CDR2 SNEGSKA (reference sequence). Deletions cut 2 bases from V and 7 bases from J, with 8 bases between. CDR3 size: 11 residues. The DNA for the CDR3 is TGCAGTGCTAGATACGCGGCTGGCTACACCTTC. Translation gives CSARYAAGYTF.